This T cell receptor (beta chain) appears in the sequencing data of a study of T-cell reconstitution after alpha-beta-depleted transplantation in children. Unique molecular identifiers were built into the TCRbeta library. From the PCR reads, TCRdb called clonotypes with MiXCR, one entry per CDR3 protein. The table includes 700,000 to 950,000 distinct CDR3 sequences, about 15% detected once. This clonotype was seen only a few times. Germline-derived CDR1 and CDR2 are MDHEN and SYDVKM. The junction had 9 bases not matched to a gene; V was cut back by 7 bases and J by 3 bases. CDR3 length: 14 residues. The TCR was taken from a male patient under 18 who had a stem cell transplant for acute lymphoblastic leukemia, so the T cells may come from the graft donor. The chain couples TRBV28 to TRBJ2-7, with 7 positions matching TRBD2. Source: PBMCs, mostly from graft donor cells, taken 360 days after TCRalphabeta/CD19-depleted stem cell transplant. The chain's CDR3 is CASTKGGQIYEQYF. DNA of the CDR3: TGTGCCAGCACCAAGGGAGGGCAGATCTACGAGCAGTACTTC.